What follows are 18 T cell receptor beta chains derived from one specimen sequenced in a study of vaccination effects on CD4 cells after COVID-19. Their antigens are not known. With the ViraFEST assay, the study expanded antigen-specific CD4+ T cells using viral peptide pools, then sequenced them. Having been cultured for approximately ten days, the cells underwent CD4+ T cell isolation. Participants were given two doses of BNT162b2 or mRNA-1273 vaccine. The assay was immunoSEQ multiplex PCR, and TCRdb's table has in-frame clones only and misses some. The sample carries roughly 16,000 clones, about 75% recorded once. The sequencing here drew on CD4+ T cells from PBMCs cultured with HCoV-NL63 spike peptides, taken after COVID-19 vaccination. These receptors came from a human donor who received a COVID-19 vaccine.

The chain uses TRBV3-1 (or the pseudogene TRBV3-2) and TRBJ2-3; possibly TRBD1 or TRBD2 for D (5 bases each). Germline-derived CDR1 and CDR2 are LGHDT and YNNKEL (reference sequence). This CDR3 region has 16 residues. Trimming took off 4 bases at V and 3 bases at J, with 17 bases between the two ends. This chain's CDR3 is CASSLLGTPGTDTQYF. The CDR3, as DNA: TGTGCCAGCAGCCTACTCGGGACCCCGGGGACAGATACGCAGTATTTT.

This clone has just one count. This rearrangement joins TRBV5-4 to TRBJ1-1; D gene uncertain. Germline CDR1 SGHNT, CDR2 YYREEE (reference sequence). CDR3 length equals 14 residues. Trimming removed 1 base at V and 1 base at J, with 8 bases between. The CDR3: CASSLTAENTEAFF. The CDR3 region has the DNA TGTGCCAGCAGCTTGACGGCGGAGAACACTGAAGCTTTCTTT.

This chain links TRBV25-1 with TRBJ2-7, with D unclear. Trimming removed 4 bases from V and 5 bases from J, with 18 bases in between. The CDR3 sequence is 15 residues long. The germline V gene has CDR1 MGHDK and CDR2 SYGVNS. CDR3 loop: CASSGRPTGLDEQYF. CDR3 DNA: TGTGCCAGCAGTGGCCGGCCCACCGGCCTGGACGAGCAGTACTTC.

The V call is TRBV4-2, the J call TRBJ2-3; 12 nucleotides align to TRBD2. CDR1 and CDR2 from the germline V gene are LGHNA and YNFKEQ. V gave up 0 bases and J gave up 11 bases; unmatched junction bases: 3. The CDR3 is made up of 14 amino acids. The CDR3, as DNA: TGTGCCAGCAGCCAAGAGACTAGCGGGAGTGTGCAGTATTTT. Its translation is CASSQETSGSVQYF.

This rearrangement joins TRBV6-5 to TRBJ1-5, with 9 bases identical to TRBD1. Losses at the gene ends were 6 bases for V and 8 bases for J; bases not matched to a gene: 5. Per germline, CDR1 MNHEY and CDR2 SVGAGI. The CDR3 extends over 13 amino acids. CDR3 sequence (DNA): TGTGCCAGCAGAGGGACAGGGTGGGAGCCCCAGCATTTT. Amino acids: CASRGTGWEPQHF.

The chain recombines TRBV9 with TRBJ2-4, with a tentative D call TRBD2 (5 bases). Germline CDR1 is SGDLS and CDR2 is YYNGEE. Trimming took 2 bases from V and 8 from J, leaving 11 bases between them. This CDR3 spans 13 amino acids. Written as DNA, the CDR3 is TGTGCCAGCAGCGTGGAAGTGCGGGACATTCAGTACTTC. Translation: CASSVEVRDIQYF.

The chain recombines TRBV27 with TRBJ1-3; weak D call: TRBD1 (6 bases). Germline V CDR1 and CDR2: MNHEY, SMNVEV (reference sequence). Trimming stripped 2 bases from V and 2 bases from J, with 10 bases between. The CDR3 runs 15 residues. In DNA, the CDR3 is TGTGCCAGCAGTTTAAGGGGGGCGGCTGGAAACACCATATATTTT. Amino acid sequence: CASSLRGAAGNTIYF.

The gene calls are TRBV10-1 and TRBJ2-2; 7 positions match TRBD2. The germline V gene encodes CDR1 WNHNN and CDR2 SYGVQD (reference sequence). The V gene end was trimmed by 7 bases and the J gene end by 3 bases; junction bases not matched to a gene: 2. The CDR3 contains 13 residues. The CDR3, as DNA: TGCGCCAGCATTGGGAGGGACACCGGGGAGCTGTTTTTT. Translating it yields CASIGRDTGELFF.

This chain connects TRBV28 to TRBJ1-6, with TRBD1 identical over 7 bases. Germline V lookup: CDR1 MDHEN, CDR2 SYDVKM. This CDR3 comprises 18 residues. Trimming took 3 bases from V and 10 from J; bases not matched to a gene: 18. The CDR3 loop is CASSFGGQLRGVRSPLHF. The CDR3 DNA sequence: TGTGCCAGCAGTTTTGGGGGACAGCTCAGGGGGGTTAGGTCACCCCTCCACTTT.

CDR3 in DNA: TGTGCCAGCAGCTCACTCAGGGGAAACGGTTCACCCCTCCACTTT. Protein: CASSSLRGNGSPLHF. V is TRBV5-6 and J is TRBJ1-6, with D maybe TRBD1 (6 bases). The CDR3 runs to 15 residues. V was cut by 3 bases and J by 9 bases, with 16 bases left in between. CDR1 SGHDT and CDR2 YYEEEE come from the germline V gene.

The chain employs TRBV11-2 and TRBJ1-1, with D possibly matching TRBD1 (6 bases). Germline CDR1 SGHAT, CDR2 FQNNGV. The CDR3 is 19 residues long. With 3 bases removed from V and 0 bases from J, the gap between germline ends came to 23 bases. The CDR3 DNA is TGTGCCAGCAGCTTGGTCAAGGGGGTGTTGAGGGACATGAACACTGAAGCTTTCTTT. Amino acid sequence: CASSLVKGVLRDMNTEAFF.

The rearrangement joins TRBV7-9 to TRBJ1-2, with TRBD1 identical over 7 bases. The CDR3 extends over 15 amino acids. V shed 5 bases and J 4 bases; nucleotides not matched to a gene: 10. CDR1 is SEHNR and CDR2 is FQNEAQ in the germline V gene (reference sequence). The CDR3 loop is CASSQGQPYGYGYTF. The CDR3 region has the DNA TGTGCCAGCAGCCAGGGACAGCCATATGGCTATGGCTACACCTTC.

The V and J genes are TRBV2 and TRBJ1-1, with TRBD1 as a possible D gene (6 bases). Trimming removed 4 bases at V and 11 bases at J, with 14 bases between. The CDR3 loop spans 12 amino acids. CDR1 SNHLY and CDR2 FYNNEI come from the germline V gene. The CDR3 reads CASSGDVGGAFF. In DNA form, the CDR3 reads TGTGCCAGCAGTGGCGACGTAGGGGGGGCTTTCTTT. Full variable domain (remainder filled in from reference TRBV2 and TRBJ1-1): EPEVTQTPSHQVTQMGQEVILRCVPISNHLYFYWYRQILGQKVEFLVSFYNNEISEKSEIFDDQFSVERPDGSNFTLKIRSTKLEDSAMYFCASSGDVGGAFFGQGTRLTVV.

V gene TRBV6-1 combines with J gene TRBJ1-2; no reliable D call. The CDR3 has 14 amino acids. Germline CDR1 and CDR2: MNHNS and SASEGT. Trimming left V 1 base short and J 0 bases short, with 6 bases between. CDR3 amino acids: CASSEVGANYGYTF. The CDR3 bases are TGTGCCAGCAGTGAAGTTGGAGCTAACTATGGCTACACCTTC.

The genes are TRBV20-1 and TRBJ1-1; D possibly corresponds to TRBD1 (5 bases). From germline, CDR1 is DFQATT and CDR2 SNEGSKA (reference sequence). The CDR3 contains 13 residues. Trimming pared 3 bases from V and 3 bases from J, leaving 11 bases between. The CDR3 DNA reads TGCAGTGCTAGTCGGGGGGGGGACACTGAAGCTTTCTTT. It codes for CSASRGGDTEAFF.

In its sample, this clone was seen a few times. J is TRBJ1-2 and V is TRBV7-2; 8 bases map to TRBD1. The CDR3 sequence is 14 residues long. Germline assignment: CDR1 SGHTA and CDR2 FQGNSA. V was clipped by 1 base and J by 6 bases; unmatched bases: 4. The CDR3 reads CASSLGTGNHGYTF. CDR3 DNA: TGTGCCAGCAGCTTAGGGACAGGGAATCATGGCTACACCTTC.

Only a few counts were recorded for this clone. The chain couples TRBV5-1 to TRBJ2-2; D possibly corresponds to TRBD1 (6 bases). CDR1 and CDR2 (germline): SGHRS, YFSETQ. The CDR3 is 15 amino acids. V lost 0 bases and J lost 7, with 13 bases in between. In nucleotides, the CDR3 is TGCGCCAGCAGCTTGGCTGGGCAGGGGTTCGGGGAGCTGTTTTTT. Protein sequence: CASSLAGQGFGELFF.

This chain links TRBV7-6 with TRBJ2-7, with unresolved D. Germline values: CDR1 SGHVS, CDR2 FNYEAQ. This CDR3 contains 15 residues. Trimming stripped 1 base from V and 1 base from J, with 11 bases between. The CDR3 loop is CASSLERGFSYEQYF. CDR3 DNA: TGTGCCAGCAGCTTAGAGAGAGGCTTTTCCTACGAGCAGTACTTC.